The clone carrying this TCR beta chain showed up just a few times. This record belongs to a study of T cell changes during pregnancy in multiple sclerosis. Clones were read by immunoSEQ multiplex PCR, and TCRdb kept only the in-frame ones, dropping some. The profile shows roughly 75,000 clones, about 88% of them singletons. The CDR3 is made up of 12 amino acids. The V gene lost 1 base and the J gene lost 3 bases, with 6 bases spanning the gap. Germline V CDR1 and CDR2: SQVTM, ANQGSEA. The chain is built from TRBV29-1 and TRBJ2-5; tentative D call: TRBD1 (5 bases). This TCR derives from a female donor with multiple sclerosis, enrolled in a pregnancy study. Material: peripheral blood, obtained before pregnancy. This CDR3 is CSVEGGEETQYF. The DNA for the CDR3 is TGCAGCGTTGAAGGGGGCGAAGAGACCCAGTACTTC.